This T cell receptor (beta chain) derives from a study of blood T cell repertoires in COVID-19. Looking at the study overall: Collection of acute and convalescent COVID-19 samples took place in the United States, Italy and Spain.

Original data processing: From reference gene primer amplification, estimates of nucleated cell counts were derived. The data were produced by immunoSEQ multiplex PCR, yet TCRdb's version contains in-frame clones alone and is incomplete. That table furnishes V, J and clone size, whereas the DNA furnished D and trimming. This sample carries some 100,000 clones, approximately 89% of them seen once, and the ten largest clones take about 1%. The sample consisted of peripheral blood. The source is a man between 60 and 70 years old with acute or convalescent COVID-19.

In DNA form, the CDR3 reads TGTGCCAGTAGTACAACAGGGACCCTAGGGAAGCCCCAGCATTTT. Its translation is CASSTTGTLGKPQHF. This rearrangement joins TRBV19 to TRBJ1-5; a weak D match, TRBD1 (6 bases). Germline-derived CDR1 and CDR2 are LNHDA and SQIVND (reference sequence). The CDR3 extends over 15 amino acids. V was cut by 4 bases and J by 8 bases, with 18 bases left in between. The whole variable domain, filled in from reference TRBV19 and TRBJ1-5, reads DGGITQSPKYLFRKEGQNVTLSCEQNLNHDAMYWYRQDPGQGLRLIYYSQIVNDFQKGDIAEGYSVSREKKESFPLTVTSAQKNPTAFYLCASSTTGTLGKPQHFGDGTRLSIL.